These T cell receptor beta chains were read from a single sample in a study of cytomegalovirus exposure and HLA in healthy donors. Clones were read by immunoSEQ multiplex PCR, and TCRdb kept only the in-frame ones, dropping some. Among under 200,000 clones listed, roughly 80% were seen once. The sample taken for sequencing was PBMCs. These receptors all come from a man in his late teens or twenties in good health and CMV-seropositive. Each CDR3 is given with its conserved first and last residue. Each record gives: J gene, V gene, clone size, D gene, CDR3 protein, CDR3 DNA. A D gene is named only where the DNA matches it firmly. Expanded clones get a size class; other rows say once, few or many, or leave the size out.

J gene: TRBJ1-2
V gene: TRBV5-4
clone size: -
D gene: TRBD1
CDR3 protein: CASSLVFGTGSLGYTF
CDR3 DNA: TGTGCCAGCAGCTTGGTGTTTGGGACAGGGTCCCTTGGCTACACCTTC

J gene: TRBJ2-6
V gene: TRBV7-9
clone size: -
D gene: TRBD1
CDR3 protein: CASSLRQGLGSGANVLTF
CDR3 DNA: TGTGCCAGCAGCTTACGACAGGGGTTGGGCTCTGGGGCCAACGTCCTGACTTTC

J gene: TRBJ2-1
V gene: TRBV2
clone size: -
D gene: -
CDR3 protein: CASSPTELWGQFF
CDR3 DNA: TGTGCCAGCAGCCCGACAGAACTTTGGGGGCAGTTCTTC

J gene: TRBJ2-3
V gene: TRBV28
clone size: -
D gene: TRBD2
CDR3 protein: CASSLSGGSFADTQYF
CDR3 DNA: TGTGCCAGCAGTTTATCTGGCGGGAGCTTCGCAGATACGCAGTATTTT

J gene: TRBJ2-7
V gene: TRBV5-1
clone size: -
D gene: TRBD1
CDR3 protein: CASSLAGQQGEQYF
CDR3 DNA: TGCGCCAGCAGCTTGGCGGGACAGCAGGGCGAGCAGTACTTC

J gene: TRBJ1-1
V gene: TRBV7-2
clone size: -
D gene: -
CDR3 protein: CASSLWSLGGVNTEAFF
CDR3 DNA: TGTGCCAGCAGCTTATGGTCCTTGGGGGGGGTGAACACTGAAGCTTTCTTT

J gene: TRBJ2-7
V gene: TRBV30
clone size: -
D gene: TRBD1
CDR3 protein: CAWSVLGTGEQYF
CDR3 DNA: TGTGCCTGGAGTGTCTTAGGGACAGGAGAGCAGTACTTC

J gene: TRBJ1-5
V gene: TRBV5-4
clone size: -
D gene: -
CDR3 protein: CASSLGRNSNQPQHF
CDR3 DNA: TGTGCCAGCAGCTTGGGGAGAAATAGCAATCAGCCCCAGCATTTT

J gene: TRBJ2-1
V gene: TRBV6-5
clone size: -
D gene: -
CDR3 protein: CASSYFRQHNEQFF
CDR3 DNA: TGTGCCAGCAGTTACTTTCGACAGCACAATGAGCAGTTCTTC

J gene: TRBJ1-1
V gene: TRBV11-1
clone size: -
D gene: -
CDR3 protein: CASSLNEQAFF
CDR3 DNA: TGTGCCAGCAGCTTAAACGAGCAAGCTTTCTTT

J gene: TRBJ2-2
V gene: TRBV5-1
clone size: -
D gene: TRBD2
CDR3 protein: CASRPGTSSGELFF
CDR3 DNA: TGCGCCAGCAGACCCGGGACTAGTTCCGGGGAGCTGTTTTTT

J gene: TRBJ1-3
V gene: TRBV9
clone size: -
D gene: -
CDR3 protein: CASSVQTAGNTIYF
CDR3 DNA: TGTGCCAGCAGCGTCCAGACAGCTGGGAACACCATATATTTT

J gene: TRBJ2-7
V gene: TRBV7-6
clone size: few
D gene: TRBD2
CDR3 protein: CASSLVLAGHEQYF
CDR3 DNA: TGTGCCAGCAGCTTAGTACTAGCGGGGCACGAGCAGTACTTC

J gene: TRBJ2-1
V gene: TRBV21-1
clone size: -
D gene: -
CDR3 protein: CASSKAGTSGRAPGVNEQFF
CDR3 DNA: TGTGCCAGCAGCAAGGCCGGGACTAGCGGGAGGGCCCCGGGGGTCAATGAGCAGTTCTTC

J gene: TRBJ2-3
V gene: TRBV15
clone size: -
D gene: TRBD2
CDR3 protein: CATSRELGSGPTDTQYF
CDR3 DNA: TGTGCCACCAGCAGAGAGTTGGGTAGCGGGCCTACAGATACGCAGTATTTT

J gene: TRBJ2-7
V gene: TRBV5-1
clone size: -
D gene: -
CDR3 protein: CASSLVTWQTPSYEQYF
CDR3 DNA: TGCGCCAGCAGCTTGGTTACATGGCAAACCCCGTCCTACGAGCAGTACTTC

J gene: TRBJ1-2
V gene: TRBV6-1
clone size: -
D gene: -
CDR3 protein: CASRATGREDGYTF
CDR3 DNA: TGTGCCAGCAGAGCTACGGGCAGGGAGGACGGCTACACCTTC

J gene: TRBJ2-2
V gene: TRBV25-1
clone size: once
D gene: TRBD2
CDR3 protein: CASSGLWAGVSTGELFF
CDR3 DNA: TGTGCCAGCAGCGGCCTATGGGCGGGAGTGAGCACCGGGGAGCTGTTTTTT

J gene: TRBJ2-7
V gene: TRBV27
clone size: -
D gene: TRBD2
CDR3 protein: CASSRAPSGTSEQYF
CDR3 DNA: TGTGCCAGCAGTCGAGCCCCTAGCGGGACCTCCGAGCAGTACTTC

J gene: TRBJ2-3
V gene: TRBV11-3
clone size: -
D gene: TRBD1
CDR3 protein: CASSLGTGPDTQYF
CDR3 DNA: TGTGCCAGCAGCTTAGGGACAGGTCCAGATACGCAGTATTTT

J gene: TRBJ2-7
V gene: TRBV6-5
clone size: -
D gene: TRBD2
CDR3 protein: CASSYSAGELEQYF
CDR3 DNA: TGTGCCAGCAGTTACTCCGCGGGAGAGCTCGAGCAGTACTTC

J gene: TRBJ2-1
V gene: TRBV9
clone size: -
D gene: TRBD2
CDR3 protein: CASSSSGSTANEQFF
CDR3 DNA: TGTGCCAGCAGCTCAAGCGGGAGCACCGCCAATGAGCAGTTCTTC

J gene: TRBJ2-2
V gene: TRBV6-4
clone size: few
D gene: -
CDR3 protein: CASSGSGDTNTGELFF
CDR3 DNA: TGTGCCAGCAGTGGAAGCGGGGACACGAACACCGGGGAGCTGTTTTTT

J gene: TRBJ1-5
V gene: TRBV11-2
clone size: once
D gene: TRBD1
CDR3 protein: CASSLGGQGYQPQHF
CDR3 DNA: TGTGCCAGCAGTTTGGGGGGACAGGGTTATCAGCCCCAGCATTTT